This T cell receptor beta chain was sequenced in a study of blood T cell repertoires in COVID-19 (dated by TCRdb to 2020 to 2022). Some background on the complete study: The collaborator samples originated in the United States, Italy and Spain and spanned the acute and convalescent phases of COVID-19. The repertoires were made available in a free public database intended to serve as a resource for research on the immune response to SARS-CoV-2. Samples came from the ongoing ImmuneRACE study (first 160 participants) plus 1,254 subjects from 6 global collaborators. HLA class I and class II types, where available, came from metadata supplied by the sample provider rather than from assay-based typing. Deeply sampled blood TCRbeta repertoires from subjects exposed to, actively infected with, or recovered from COVID-19 were included in the dataset. The sample metadata nearly always contained a de-identified subject ID, COVID-19 status, age in years and sex. The material from the prospective study consisted of cDNA or gDNA derived from T cells, B-cell-depleted T cells, or PBMCs.

On this clone itself: Its antigen remains unidentified. No much larger clone exists at a distance of one base, and base qualities are not known.

Each collaborating institution followed its own protocols to collect whole blood in K2EDTA tubes. For TCRbeta analysis, collaborators shipped samples as frozen whole blood, isolated PBMCs, or DNA extracted from either of those sample types. Summary of the overall study and its limitations: The amount of clinical and demographic metadata varied by source and participant and was provided uncurated.

The immunoSEQ Assay, a bias-controlled multiplex PCR, was used to amplify TCRbeta CDR3 regions from genomic DNA. Under the source paper's analysis protocol: Nucleated cell counts per sample were estimated from amplification of reference gene primers within the assay. Sequence reads were collapsed and filtered to measure the absolute abundance of every unique TCRbeta CDR3 rearrangement. For each sample, productive Simpson clonality was calculated as the square root of Simpson's diversity index over productive rearrangements. Drawn from immuneACCESS, this table holds only the in-frame rearrangements with V and J called that TCRdb kept. Clones are partly lost; checked studies trace under half to an unresolved V gene and leave the rest unexplained. D and trimming were read from the DNA, whereas the V and J calls and clone size are those reported in that table. This sample is represented by just over 300,000 clones; 75% to 90% of them were singletons. The ten top clones hold 2% to 3% of the sample.

From a lookup of the germline V gene, CDR1 and CDR2 are SGHAT and FQNNGV. Its CDR3 holds 15 amino acids, cysteine through phenylalanine. Of all the DNA, just the CDR3 is kept, 45 bases in frame from base 1. Cut back by 1 base and 8 bases, the V and J ends lie 14 bases apart. The sequence was collected from a man younger than 35 with active or convalescent COVID-19. This receptor chain uses TRBV11-2 and TRBJ1-4; too little of a D gene remains to name it. Sequenced input: peripheral blood. This receptor has the CDR3 CASSLGGPLGEKLFF. The sequenced DNA is TGTGCCAGCAGCTTAGGAGGGCCGCTCGGGGAAAAACTGTTTTTT.